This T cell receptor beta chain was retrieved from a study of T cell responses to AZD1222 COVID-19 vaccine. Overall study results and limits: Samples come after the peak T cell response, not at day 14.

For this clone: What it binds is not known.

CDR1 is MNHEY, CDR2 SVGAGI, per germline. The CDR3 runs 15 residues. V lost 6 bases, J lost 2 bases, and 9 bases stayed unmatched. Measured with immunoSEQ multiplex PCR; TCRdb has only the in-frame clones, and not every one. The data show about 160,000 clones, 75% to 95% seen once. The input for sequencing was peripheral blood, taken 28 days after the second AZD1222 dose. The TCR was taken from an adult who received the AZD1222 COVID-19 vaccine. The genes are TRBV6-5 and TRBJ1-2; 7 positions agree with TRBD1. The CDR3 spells CASSRGLDLNYGYTF. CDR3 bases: TGTGCCAGCAGCAGGGGGTTAGACTTGAACTATGGCTACACCTTC.